This T cell receptor beta chain appears in the sequencing data of a study of neoadjuvant anti-PD-1 for oral cavity cancer. For the study at large: Before surgery, most patients got three to four biweekly 3 mg/kg nivolumab doses.

Repertoires were generated with immunoSEQ multiplex PCR, while TCRdb's copy carries only in-frame clones and drops some. There are about 14,000 clones in the sample; roughly two thirds occur only once, and 3.1% lies in the top ten. Trimming removed 0 bases at V and 3 bases at J, with 12 bases between. The CDR3 runs to 15 residues. Germline V lookup: CDR1 PRHDT, CDR2 FYEKMQ (reference sequence). This receptor was identified in a person aged 40 to 85 with oral cavity squamous cell carcinoma. Sequenced here: PBMCs, sampled before nivolumab (anti-PD-1) treatment. This chain links TRBV13 with TRBJ2-7, with D uncertain. The CDR3 sequence is CASSLGWGGVYEQYF. The CDR3 DNA reads as TGTGCCAGCAGCTTAGGGTGGGGTGGGGTCTACGAGCAGTACTTC.